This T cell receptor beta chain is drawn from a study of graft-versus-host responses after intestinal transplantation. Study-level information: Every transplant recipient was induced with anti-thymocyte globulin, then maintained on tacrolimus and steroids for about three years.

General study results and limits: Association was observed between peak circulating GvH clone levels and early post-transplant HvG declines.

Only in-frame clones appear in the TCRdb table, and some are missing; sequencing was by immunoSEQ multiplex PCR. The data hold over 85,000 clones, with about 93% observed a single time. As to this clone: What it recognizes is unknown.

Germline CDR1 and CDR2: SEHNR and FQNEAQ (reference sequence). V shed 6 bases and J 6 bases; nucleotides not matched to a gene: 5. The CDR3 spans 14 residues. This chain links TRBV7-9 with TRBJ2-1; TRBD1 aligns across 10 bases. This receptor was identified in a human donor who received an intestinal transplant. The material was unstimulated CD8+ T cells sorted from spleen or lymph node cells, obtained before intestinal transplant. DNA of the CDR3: TGTGCCAGCAGTCTCCGGGACAGGGGCAATGAGCAGTTCTTC. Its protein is CASSLRDRGNEQFF.